The present T cell receptor (beta chain) was sequenced within a study of post-analysis software for immune sequencing data. Study overall: The courses of disease that were included comprised relapsing-remitting, secondary progressive and progressive-relapsing multiple sclerosis. Regarding the study as a whole: Roughly 5 TRBV segments were significantly more frequent in patients than in controls. TRBV5-6, TRBV5-1 and TRBV20-1 were among these segments. Diversity measured as normalized Chao1 was significantly lower in multiple sclerosis patients than in controls. By F measure, samples from a shared preparation batch strongly co-clustered.

This clonotype was observed at least ten times. Its antigen is not identified. The TCR beta cDNA libraries carried unique molecular identifiers. The source material, roughly 0.9 to 10 million T cells, gave rise to 510,000 or so cDNA molecules. Using its own MiXCR run on the PCR reads, TCRdb lists one record per CDR3 protein. Here the sample spans 250,000 to 300,000 distinct CDR3 sequences, 35% to 40% being singletons. V shed 6 bases, J shed 5 bases, and the junction held 17 bases outside the gene matches. The CDR3 spans 17 residues. CDR1 is DFQATT, CDR2 SNEGSKA, per germline (reference sequence). What was sequenced was blood. The chain combines TRBV20-1 with TRBJ2-3; 10 bases map to TRBD2. The sequence was collected from a girl between 10 and 17 years old with multiple sclerosis. The CDR3 bases are TGCAGTGCCCGGCCTTGGGAAGCGGGAGGGAGGTTAGATACGCAGTATTTT. Amino acid sequence: CSARPWEAGGRLDTQYF.